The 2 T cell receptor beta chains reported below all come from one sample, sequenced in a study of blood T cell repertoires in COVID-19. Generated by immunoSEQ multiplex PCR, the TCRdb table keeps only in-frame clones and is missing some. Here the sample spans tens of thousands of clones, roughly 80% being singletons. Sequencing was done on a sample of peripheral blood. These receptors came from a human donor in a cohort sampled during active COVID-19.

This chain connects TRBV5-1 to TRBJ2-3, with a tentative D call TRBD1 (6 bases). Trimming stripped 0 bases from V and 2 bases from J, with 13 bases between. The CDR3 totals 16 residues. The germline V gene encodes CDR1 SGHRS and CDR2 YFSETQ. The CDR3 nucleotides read TGCGCCAGCAGCTTGGATGGACAGCCGTTCACAGATACGCAGTATTTT. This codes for CASSLDGQPFTDTQYF.

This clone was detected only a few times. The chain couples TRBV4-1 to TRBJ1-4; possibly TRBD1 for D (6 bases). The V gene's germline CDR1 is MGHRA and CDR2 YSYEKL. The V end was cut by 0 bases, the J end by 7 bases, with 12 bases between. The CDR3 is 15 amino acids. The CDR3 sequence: CASSQDQQGREKLFF. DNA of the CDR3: TGCGCCAGCAGCCAAGATCAACAGGGTCGTGAAAAACTGTTTTTT.